One and the same sample provided the 9 T cell receptor beta chains below, sequenced in a study of neoadjuvant anti-PD-1 for oral cavity cancer. Produced via immunoSEQ multiplex PCR; TCRdb's table is partial and in-frame only. The data contain some 15,000 clones, around 36% of them singletons. Time point: after neoadjuvant nivolumab, at surgical resection. The sequencing here drew on tumor tissue, taken after nivolumab (anti-PD-1) treatment. The origin of the receptors is a person between 35 and 79 years old with oral cavity squamous cell carcinoma.

The chain employs TRBV9 and TRBJ2-4; D could derive from TRBD1 or TRBD2 (5 bases each). The V gene's germline CDR1 is SGDLS and CDR2 YYNGEE. The CDR3 runs 17 residues. Trimming removed 0 bases at V and 6 bases at J, with 19 bases between. The CDR3 protein is CASSVGDRGLAGNIQYF. The CDR3 coding sequence is TGTGCCAGCAGCGTAGGGGATCGGGGCCTCGCGGGAAACATTCAGTACTTC. The full variable domain, completed using reference TRBV9 and TRBJ2-4, is DSGVTQTPKHLITATGQRVTLRCSPRSGDLSVYWYQQSLDQGLQFLIQYYNGEERAKGNILERFSAQQFPDLHSELNLSSLELGDSALYFCASSVGDRGLAGNIQYFGAGTRLSVL.

In this sample, this clone turned up many times. The genes are TRBV7-2 and TRBJ2-1; a possible D gene is TRBD2 (6 bases). The CDR3 consists of 15 residues. Germline V gene sequence: CDR1 SGHTA, CDR2 FQGNSA. Trimming left V 0 bases short and J 8 bases short, with 14 bases between. The CDR3 reads CASSLAVGWGDEQFF. The CDR3 DNA reads as TGTGCCAGCAGCTTAGCGGTGGGATGGGGGGATGAGCAGTTCTTC. The whole variable domain, filled in from reference TRBV7-2 and TRBJ2-1, reads GAGVSQSPSNKVTEKGKDVELRCDPISGHTALYWYRQSLGQGLEFLIYFQGNSAPDKSGLPSDRFSAERTGGSVSTLTIQRTQQEDSAVYLCASSLAVGWGDEQFFGPGTRLTVL.

The V call is TRBV19, the J call TRBJ1-5, with D perhaps TRBD1 (5 bases). Germline V CDR1 and CDR2: LNHDA, SQIVND (reference sequence). The CDR3 has 17 amino acids. V was cut by 3 bases and J by 2 bases, with 17 bases left in between. The CDR3 here is CASSIFRGEKGNQPQHF. CDR3 DNA: TGTGCCAGTAGTATTTTCCGGGGGGAGAAGGGCAATCAGCCCCAGCATTTT.

The chain combines TRBV11-2 with TRBJ2-2; no clear D gene. The CDR3 spans 17 residues. Germline V gene data show CDR1 as SGHAT and CDR2 as FQNNGV. With 5 bases removed from V and 4 bases from J, the gap between germline ends came to 20 bases. Here the CDR3 reads CASSLSDIGQRTGELFF. The CDR3, as DNA: TGTGCCAGCAGCCTATCGGATATCGGGCAGCGCACCGGGGAGCTGTTTTTT.

This sequence joins TRBV6-5 and TRBJ2-5; tentative D call: TRBD1 (5 bases). CDR3 length: 14 amino acids. CDR1 and CDR2 (germline): MNHEY, SVGAGI. Trimming pared 2 bases from V and 2 bases from J, leaving 9 bases between. The CDR3 spells CASSYAAGQETQYF. Written as DNA, the CDR3 is TGTGCCAGCAGTTACGCGGCAGGGCAAGAGACCCAGTACTTC.

Here the CDR3 reads CASSSGTGGGETQYF. CDR3 in DNA: TGTGCCAGCAGCTCCGGGACAGGGGGCGGGGAGACCCAGTACTTC. This rearrangement joins TRBV7-6 to TRBJ2-5; 12 positions agree with TRBD1. Germline-derived CDR1 and CDR2 are SGHVS and FNYEAQ. This CDR3 spans 15 amino acids. The trim removed 4 bases at V and 5 bases at J, leaving 5 bases unmatched.

The chain links TRBV30 to TRBJ1-1, with D possibly TRBD1 on 6 matching bases. In germline, CDR1 is GTSNPN, CDR2 SVGIG (reference sequence). This CDR3 has 14 amino acids. Trimming removed 3 bases at V and 3 bases at J, with 14 bases between. Written as DNA, the CDR3 is TGTGCCTGGAGACAGGGAGTGGGGTACACTGAAGCTTTCTTT. This translates into CAWRQGVGYTEAFF.

This sequence joins TRBV4-3 and TRBJ1-3, with D possibly TRBD1 on 6 matching bases. Germline-derived CDR1 and CDR2 are LGHNA and YSLEER. The CDR3 consists of 16 residues. V lost 4 bases to trimming and J lost 3 bases, with 16 bases between them. For the CDR3, the DNA is TGCGCCAGCAGCCTCCAGAGGGGGGGCATTGGAAACACCATATATTTT. Translated, it gives CASSLQRGGIGNTIYF.

A few counts support this clone. The CDR3 spells CSASPNTEAFF. DNA for the CDR3: TGCAGTGCTAGCCCGAACACTGAAGCTTTCTTT. The chain couples TRBV20-1 to TRBJ1-1, with D unclear. The CDR3 is made up of 11 amino acids. Germline V gene sequence: CDR1 DFQATT, CDR2 SNEGSKA (reference sequence). The V and J ends lost 3 bases and 1 base respectively, with 3 bases between them.